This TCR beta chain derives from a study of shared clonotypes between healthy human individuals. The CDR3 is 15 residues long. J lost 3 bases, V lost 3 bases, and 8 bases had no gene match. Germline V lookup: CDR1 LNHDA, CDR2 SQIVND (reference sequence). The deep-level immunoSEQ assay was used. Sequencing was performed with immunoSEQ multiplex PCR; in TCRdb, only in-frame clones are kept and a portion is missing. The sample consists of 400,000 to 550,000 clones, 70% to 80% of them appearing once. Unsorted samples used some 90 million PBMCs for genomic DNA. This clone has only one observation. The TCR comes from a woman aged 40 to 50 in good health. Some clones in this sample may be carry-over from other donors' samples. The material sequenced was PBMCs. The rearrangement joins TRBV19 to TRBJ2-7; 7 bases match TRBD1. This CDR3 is CASSMTGIGIYEQYF. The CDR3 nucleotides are TGTGCCAGTAGTATGACAGGGATCGGGATCTACGAGCAGTACTTC.